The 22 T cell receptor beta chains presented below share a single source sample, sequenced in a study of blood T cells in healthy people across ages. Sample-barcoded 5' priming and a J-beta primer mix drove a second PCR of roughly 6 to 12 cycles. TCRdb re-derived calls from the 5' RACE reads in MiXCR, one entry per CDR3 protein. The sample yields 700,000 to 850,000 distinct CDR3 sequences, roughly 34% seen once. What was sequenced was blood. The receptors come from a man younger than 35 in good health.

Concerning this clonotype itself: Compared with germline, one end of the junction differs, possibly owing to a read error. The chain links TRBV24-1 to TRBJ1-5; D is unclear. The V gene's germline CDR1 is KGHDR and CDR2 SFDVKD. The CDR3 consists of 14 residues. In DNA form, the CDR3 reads TGTACCACCTCGCGAGCTACTAGCAATCAGCCCCAGCATTTT. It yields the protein CTTSRATSNQPQHF.

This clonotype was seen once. CDR3 sequence (DNA): TGCGCCAGCAGCCAAGAGAAGCGGAGCACAGATACGCAGTATTTT. Its protein product is CASSQEKRSTDTQYF. The J gene is TRBJ2-3, the V gene TRBV4-3; weak D call: TRBD2 (5 bases). This CDR3 contains 15 residues. V was shortened by 0 bases and J by 0 bases, with 7 bases between the two germline ends. Germline V gene lookup returns CDR1 LGHNA and CDR2 YSLEER.

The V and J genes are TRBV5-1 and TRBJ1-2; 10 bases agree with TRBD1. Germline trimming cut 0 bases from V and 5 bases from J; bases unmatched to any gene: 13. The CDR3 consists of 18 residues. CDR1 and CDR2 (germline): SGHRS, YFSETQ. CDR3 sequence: CASSLDPGQGRLKYGYTF. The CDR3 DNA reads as TGCGCCAGCAGCTTGGACCCGGGACAGGGGCGTCTGAAATATGGCTACACCTTC.

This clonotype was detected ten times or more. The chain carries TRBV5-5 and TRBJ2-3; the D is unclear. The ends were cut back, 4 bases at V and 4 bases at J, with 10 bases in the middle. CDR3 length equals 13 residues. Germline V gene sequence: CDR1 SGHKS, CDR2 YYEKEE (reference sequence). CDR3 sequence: CASSPGSSDTQYF. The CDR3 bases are TGTGCCAGCAGCCCCGGATCCTCAGATACGCAGTATTTT.

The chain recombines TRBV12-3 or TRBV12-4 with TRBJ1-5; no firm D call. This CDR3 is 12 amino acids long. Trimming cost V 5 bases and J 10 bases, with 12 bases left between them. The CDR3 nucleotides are TGTGCCAGCAGTGCCATATTGGGACCCCAGCATTTT. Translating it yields CASSAILGPQHF.

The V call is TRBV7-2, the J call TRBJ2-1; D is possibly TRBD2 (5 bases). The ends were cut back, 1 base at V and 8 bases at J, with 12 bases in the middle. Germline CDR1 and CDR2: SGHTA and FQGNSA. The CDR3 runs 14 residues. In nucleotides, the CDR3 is TGTGCCAGCAGCTTAGGCATAGCGAGGTATGAGCAGTTCTTC. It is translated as CASSLGIARYEQFF.

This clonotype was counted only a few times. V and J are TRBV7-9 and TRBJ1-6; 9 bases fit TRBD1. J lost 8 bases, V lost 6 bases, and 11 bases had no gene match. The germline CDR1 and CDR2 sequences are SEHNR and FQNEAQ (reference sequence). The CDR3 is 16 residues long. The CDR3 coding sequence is TGTGCCAGCAGTGGGGACAGGGTGAAAGTTGATTCACCCCTCCACTTT. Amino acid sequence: CASSGDRVKVDSPLHF.

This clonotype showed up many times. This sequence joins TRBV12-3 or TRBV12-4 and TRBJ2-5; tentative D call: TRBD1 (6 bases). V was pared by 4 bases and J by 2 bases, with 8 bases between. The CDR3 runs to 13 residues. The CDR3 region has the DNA TGTGCCAGCAGTTCAGGACAGCAAGAGACCCAGTACTTC. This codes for CASSSGQQETQYF.

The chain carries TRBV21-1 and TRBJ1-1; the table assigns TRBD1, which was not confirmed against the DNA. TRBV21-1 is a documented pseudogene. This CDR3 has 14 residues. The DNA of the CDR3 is TGTGCCAGCAGACGGGACGTTTGGGACACTGAAGCTTTCTTT. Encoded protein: CASRRDVWDTEAFF.

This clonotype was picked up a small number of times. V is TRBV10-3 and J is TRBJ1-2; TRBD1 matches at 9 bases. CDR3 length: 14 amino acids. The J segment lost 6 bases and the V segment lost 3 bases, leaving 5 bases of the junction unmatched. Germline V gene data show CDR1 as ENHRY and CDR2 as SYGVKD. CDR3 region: CAISDNRGLNGYTF. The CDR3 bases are TGTGCCATCAGTGACAACAGGGGGCTGAATGGCTACACCTTC.

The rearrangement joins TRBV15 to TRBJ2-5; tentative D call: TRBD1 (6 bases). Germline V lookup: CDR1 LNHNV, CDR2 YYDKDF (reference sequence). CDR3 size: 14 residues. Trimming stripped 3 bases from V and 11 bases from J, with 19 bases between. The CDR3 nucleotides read TGTGCCACCAGCAGGGCAACAGGGCACAATGAGCAGTACTTC. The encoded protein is CATSRATGHNEQYF. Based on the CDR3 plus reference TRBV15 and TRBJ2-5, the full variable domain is DAMVIQNPRYQVTQFGKPVTLSCSQTLNHNVMYWYQQKSSQAPKLLFHYYDKDFNNEADTPDNFQSRRPNTSFCFLDIRSPGLGDTAMYLCATSRATGHNEQYFGPGTRLLVL.

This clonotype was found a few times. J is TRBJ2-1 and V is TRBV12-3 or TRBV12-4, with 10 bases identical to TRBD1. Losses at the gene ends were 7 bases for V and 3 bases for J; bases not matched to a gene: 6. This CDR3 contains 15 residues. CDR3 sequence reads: CASKIGQGVYNEQFF. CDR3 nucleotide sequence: TGTGCCAGCAAGATCGGACAGGGGGTCTACAATGAGCAGTTCTTC.

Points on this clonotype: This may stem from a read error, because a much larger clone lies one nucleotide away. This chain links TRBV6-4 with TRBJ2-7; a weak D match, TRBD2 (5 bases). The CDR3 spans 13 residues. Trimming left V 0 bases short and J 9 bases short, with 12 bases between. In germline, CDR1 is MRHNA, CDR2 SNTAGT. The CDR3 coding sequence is TGTGCCAGCAGTGACTCTAGCGACAATGGGCAGTACTTC. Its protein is CASSDSSDNGQYF.

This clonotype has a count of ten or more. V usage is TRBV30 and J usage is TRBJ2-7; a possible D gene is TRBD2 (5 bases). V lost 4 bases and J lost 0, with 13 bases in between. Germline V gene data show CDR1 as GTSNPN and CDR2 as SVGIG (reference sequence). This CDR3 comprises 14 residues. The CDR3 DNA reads TGTGCCTGGAATTTGGGAGTTGGCTCCTACGAGCAGTACTTC. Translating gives CAWNLGVGSYEQYF.

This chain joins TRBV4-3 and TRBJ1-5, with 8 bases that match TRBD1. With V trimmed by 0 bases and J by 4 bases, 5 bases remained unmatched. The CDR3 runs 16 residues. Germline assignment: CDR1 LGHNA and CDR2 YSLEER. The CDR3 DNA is TGCGCCAGCAGCCAAGATAGCAGGGGGCTGAATCAGCCCCAGCATTTT. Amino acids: CASSQDSRGLNQPQHF.

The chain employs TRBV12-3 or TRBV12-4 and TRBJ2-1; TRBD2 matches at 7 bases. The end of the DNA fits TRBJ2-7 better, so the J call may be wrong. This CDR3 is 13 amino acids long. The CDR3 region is CASSRDYNNEQYF. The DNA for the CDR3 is TGTGCCAGCAGCCGGGACTACAACAATGAGCAGTACTTC.

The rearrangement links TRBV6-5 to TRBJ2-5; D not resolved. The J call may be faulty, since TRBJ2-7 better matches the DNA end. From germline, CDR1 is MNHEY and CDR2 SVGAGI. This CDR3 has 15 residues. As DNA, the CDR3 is TGTGCCAGCAGTTATTCAATCCTGGGGAACTACGAGCAGTACTTC. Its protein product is CASSYSILGNYEQYF.

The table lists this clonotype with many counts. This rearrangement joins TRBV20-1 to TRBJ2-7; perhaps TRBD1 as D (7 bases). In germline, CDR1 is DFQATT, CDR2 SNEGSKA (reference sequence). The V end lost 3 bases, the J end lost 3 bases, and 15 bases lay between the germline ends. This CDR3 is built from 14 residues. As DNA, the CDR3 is TGCAGTGCTAGTAGACCAGGGGGAGGCTACGAGCAGTACTTC. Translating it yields CSASRPGGGYEQYF.

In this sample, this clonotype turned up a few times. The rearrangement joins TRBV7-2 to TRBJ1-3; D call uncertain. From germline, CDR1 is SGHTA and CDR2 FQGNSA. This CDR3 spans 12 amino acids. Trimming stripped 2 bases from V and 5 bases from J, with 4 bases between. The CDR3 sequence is CASSLLRNTIYF. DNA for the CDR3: TGTGCCAGCAGCTTACTACGAAACACCATATATTTT.

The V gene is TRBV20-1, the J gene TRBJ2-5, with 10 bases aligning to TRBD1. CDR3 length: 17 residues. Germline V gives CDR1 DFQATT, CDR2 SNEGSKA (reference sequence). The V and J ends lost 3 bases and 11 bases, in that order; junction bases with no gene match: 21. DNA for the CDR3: TGCAGTGCTAGTCCCCCAGGACAGGGGGGAATCTACAATGAGCAGTACTTC. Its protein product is CSASPPGQGGIYNEQYF.

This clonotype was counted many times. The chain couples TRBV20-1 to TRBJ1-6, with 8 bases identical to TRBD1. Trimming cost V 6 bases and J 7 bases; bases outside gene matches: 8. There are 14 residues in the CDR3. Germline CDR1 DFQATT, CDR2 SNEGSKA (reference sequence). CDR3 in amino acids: CSAQTGEGNSPLHF. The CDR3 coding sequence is TGCAGTGCCCAGACAGGGGAAGGAAATTCACCCCTCCACTTT.

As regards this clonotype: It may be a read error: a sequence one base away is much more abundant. The CDR3 reads CASSYSLAGGPNEQYF. In nucleotides, the CDR3 is TGTGCCAGCAGTTACTCCCTAGCGGGGGGGCCTAATGAGCAGTACTTC. The gene calls are TRBV6-6 and TRBJ2-5, with TRBD2 identical over 12 bases. V trimming: 0 bases; J trimming: 11 bases; junction bases outside the gene matches: 10. Germline values: CDR1 MNHNY, CDR2 SVGAGI (reference sequence). This CDR3 contains 16 residues.